The next 28 T cell receptor beta chains were all read from a single sample in a study of blood T cell repertoires in COVID-19. Profiled with immunoSEQ multiplex PCR; TCRdb holds only in-frame clones, not every one. Of about 160,000 clones in the sample, 85% to 95% were seen once. The sample taken for sequencing was peripheral blood. The receptors here all came from a woman between 45 and 60 years old with acute or convalescent COVID-19.

This rearrangement joins TRBV19 to TRBJ1-1; 12 bases fit TRBD1. CDR1 and CDR2 from the germline V gene are LNHDA and SQIVND (reference sequence). There are 16 residues in the CDR3. V gave up 4 bases and J gave up 1 base; unmatched junction bases: 4. The CDR3 protein is CASSTRGQGANTEAFF. Written as DNA, the CDR3 is TGTGCCAGTAGTACGCGGGGACAGGGGGCGAACACTGAAGCTTTCTTT.

The gene calls are TRBV19 and TRBJ2-2; D may be TRBD2 (5 bases). With 5 bases removed from V and 13 bases from J, the gap between germline ends came to 14 bases. This CDR3 comprises 12 residues. Germline lookup yields CDR1 LNHDA and CDR2 SQIVND (reference sequence). This CDR3 reads CASSLTGWWLFF. Written as DNA, the CDR3 is TGTGCCAGTAGTCTTACGGGGTGGTGGCTGTTTTTT.

On this clone: At one end the junction does not follow the germline gene, possibly because of a read error. V gene TRBV5-1 combines with J gene TRBJ1-4, with D perhaps TRBD1 (6 bases). The CDR3 is 14 residues long. Germline CDR1 is SGHRS and CDR2 is YFSETQ. The CDR3 DNA reads TGCGCGAGCAAACAGGGTTTACGTGGGGAAAAACTGTTTTTT. It yields the protein CASKQGLRGEKLFF.

The V gene is TRBV29-1, the J gene TRBJ2-3; D is possibly TRBD2 (5 bases). Germline assignment: CDR1 SQVTM and CDR2 ANQGSEA. Between the trimmed V and J ends, which lost 3 bases and 11 bases, there was a span of 15 bases. This CDR3 is built from 12 residues. CDR3 in DNA: TGCAGCGTTGAGTCTAGCCTCGAGGGGCAGTATTTT. Protein sequence: CSVESSLEGQYF.

The CDR3 sequence: CTSSQDSGYCQPQHF. The DNA of the CDR3 is TGCACCAGCAGCCAAGATTCGGGGTATTGTCAGCCCCAGCATTTT. The rearrangement uses TRBV1 and TRBJ1-5. TRBV1 corresponds to a pseudogene. This CDR3 comprises 15 residues.

The chain joins TRBV5-1 to TRBJ1-1; the match to TRBD1 covers 7 bases. There are 14 residues in the CDR3. The J segment lost 0 bases and the V segment lost 4 bases, leaving 3 bases of the junction unmatched. The germline CDR1 and CDR2 sequences are SGHRS and YFSETQ. CDR3 DNA: TGCGCCAGCAGCGTAACAGGGGTGAACACTGAAGCTTTCTTT. Protein sequence: CASSVTGVNTEAFF.

A single count supports this clone. The V gene is TRBV4-1, the J gene TRBJ1-3; 9 bases line up with TRBD1. Per the germline V gene, CDR1 is MGHRA and CDR2 is YSYEKL. The CDR3 is made up of 15 amino acids. After removal of 4 bases from V and 1 base from J, the junction contained 2 bases not matched to a gene. CDR3 sequence reads: CASSPTGGSGNTIYF. For the CDR3, the DNA is TGCGCCAGCAGCCCGACAGGGGGATCTGGAAACACCATATATTTT.

V gene TRBV6-5 combines with J gene TRBJ1-5; perhaps TRBD1 as D (5 bases). This CDR3 has 14 amino acids. Germline CDR1 is MNHEY and CDR2 is SVGAGI. Trimming left V 6 bases short and J 3 bases short, with 12 bases between. The CDR3 protein is CASSRGQTNQPQHF. CDR3 nucleotide sequence: TGTGCCAGCAGCCGTGGACAAACCAATCAGCCCCAGCATTTT.

This chain links TRBV7-2 with TRBJ2-1, with 10 bases matching TRBD2. The V and J ends lost 5 bases and 5 bases, in that order; junction bases with no gene match: 6. This CDR3 is 15 amino acids long. Looked up from germline, CDR1 is SGHTA and CDR2 is FQGNSA. CDR3 DNA sequence: TGTGCCAGCAGCGTTGCTAGCGGGAGTAACAATGAGCAGTTCTTC. It translates to CASSVASGSNNEQFF.

The J gene is TRBJ1-4, the V gene TRBV30; D remains unclear. The CDR3 covers 13 residues. V lost 0 bases and J lost 2, with 4 bases in between. Germline V CDR1 and CDR2: GTSNPN, SVGIG (reference sequence). CDR3 amino acids: CAWSVSTNEKLFF. The CDR3 DNA sequence: TGTGCCTGGAGTGTATCGACTAATGAAAAACTGTTTTTT.

This sequence joins TRBV5-5 and TRBJ1-3; D is perhaps TRBD1 (5 bases). CDR3 length equals 16 residues. Germline values: CDR1 SGHKS, CDR2 YYEKEE (reference sequence). V lost 0 bases and J lost 0, with 10 bases in between. The CDR3 DNA reads TGTGCCAGCAGCTTGGAGGCGACAGCCTCTGGAAACACCATATATTTT. The encoded protein is CASSLEATASGNTIYF. Full variable domain (remainder filled in from reference TRBV5-5 and TRBJ1-3): DAGVTQSPTHLIKTRGQQVTLRCSPISGHKSVSWYQQVLGQGPQFIFQYYEKEERGRGNFPDRFSARQFPNYSSELNVNALLLGDSALYLCASSLEATASGNTIYFGEGSWLTVV.

This chain's CDR3 is CASSPAGAGYGYTF. The CDR3 DNA is TGTGCCAGCAGCCCGGCGGGGGCCGGCTATGGCTACACCTTC. V gene TRBV7-9 combines with J gene TRBJ1-2, with D possibly being TRBD1 (6 bases). Between the trimmed V and J ends, which lost 5 bases and 4 bases, there was a span of 14 bases. This CDR3 has 14 residues. Germline values: CDR1 SEHNR, CDR2 FQNEAQ (reference sequence).

The gene calls are TRBV7-9 and TRBJ1-2; D is uncertain. Germline V gene sequence: CDR1 SEHNR, CDR2 FQNEAQ (reference sequence). Between the trimmed V and J ends, which lost 5 bases and 7 bases, there was a span of 14 bases. The CDR3 is 13 residues long. The CDR3 DNA reads as TGTGCCAGCAGCAAAGACGACTATGGTGGCTACACCTTC. It codes for CASSKDDYGGYTF.

The sample holds one count of this clone. The V call is TRBV12-3 or TRBV12-4, the J call TRBJ1-1, with a weak D call TRBD1 (5 bases). The CDR3 contains 13 residues. Trimming stripped 6 bases from V and 6 bases from J, with 14 bases between. Here the CDR3 reads CASSPGRGSEAFF. CDR3 DNA sequence: TGTGCCAGCAGCCCAGGGAGGGGTTCTGAAGCTTTCTTT.

The chain uses TRBV14 and TRBJ2-1; perhaps TRBD2 as D (6 bases). CDR1 and CDR2 from the germline V gene are SGHDN and FVKESK. This CDR3 has 18 amino acids. V dropped 3 bases and J dropped 0 bases, with 18 bases sitting between them. CDR3 residues: CASSHTAGSPYSYNEQFF. The CDR3 coding sequence is TGTGCCAGCAGCCACACGGCGGGGTCCCCCTACTCCTACAATGAGCAGTTCTTC. Full variable domain (outside the CDR3, taken from reference TRBV14 and TRBJ2-1): EAGVTQFPSHSVIEKGQTVTLRCDPISGHDNLYWYRRVMGKEIKFLLHFVKESKQDESGMPNNRFLAERTGGTYSTLKVQPAELEDSGVYFCASSHTAGSPYSYNEQFFGPGTRLTVL.

The chain combines TRBV5-4 with TRBJ2-3, with TRBD2 matching 11 bases. Germline trimming cut 5 bases from V and 2 bases from J; bases unmatched to any gene: 4. The CDR3 loop spans 15 amino acids. The germline gives CDR1 SGHNT, CDR2 YYREEE (reference sequence). The CDR3 sequence: CASSSGGDLTDTQYF. The CDR3 DNA is TGTGCCAGCAGTAGCGGGGGGGACCTCACAGATACGCAGTATTTT.

This chain joins TRBV4-3 and TRBJ2-1; 12 positions match TRBD2. The V gene's germline CDR1 is LGHNA and CDR2 YSLEER. The V gene end was trimmed by 1 base and the J gene end by 7 bases; junction bases not matched to a gene: 8. The CDR3 consists of 17 residues. The CDR3 reads CASSQGGLAGMGNEQFF. DNA of the CDR3: TGCGCCAGCAGCCAAGGAGGACTAGCGGGAATGGGAAATGAGCAGTTCTTC.

The V and J genes are TRBV5-3 and TRBJ2-5, with 11 bases fitting TRBD2. TRBV5-3 has ORF status, its function being uncertain. Trimming at V came to 3 bases and at J to 5 bases, leaving 9 bases not matched to a gene. CDR3 length equals 16 residues. CDR3 sequence: CARSSSRLAGKETQYF. Here the CDR3 DNA reads TGTGCCAGAAGCTCCTCCCGACTAGCGGGAAAGGAGACCCAGTACTTC.

The rearrangement joins TRBV3-1 (or the pseudogene TRBV3-2) to TRBJ1-4, with TRBD1 matching 10 bases. Germline V gene lookup returns CDR1 LGHDT and CDR2 YNNKEL (reference sequence). V gave up 3 bases and J gave up 6 bases; unmatched junction bases: 4. This CDR3 comprises 15 residues. The CDR3: CASSQTGGAYEKLFF. The CDR3 nucleotides are TGTGCCAGCAGCCAGACAGGGGGCGCTTATGAAAAACTGTTTTTT.

The chain links TRBV4-2 to TRBJ1-1; 8 positions agree with TRBD1. CDR1 and CDR2 from the germline V gene are LGHNA and YNFKEQ. Germline trimming cut 1 base from V and 3 bases from J; bases unmatched to any gene: 4. This CDR3 is built from 15 residues. CDR3 protein: CASSQGQGLDTEAFF. As DNA, the CDR3 is TGTGCCAGCAGCCAAGGACAGGGGCTGGACACTGAAGCTTTCTTT.

The chain uses TRBV13 and TRBJ1-3; D might be TRBD1 (6 bases). The V gene lost 6 bases and the J gene lost 0 bases, with 12 bases spanning the gap. This CDR3 is 15 amino acids long. From germline, CDR1 is PRHDT and CDR2 FYEKMQ (reference sequence). This CDR3 reads CASSSDSYSGNTIYF. In nucleotides, the CDR3 is TGTGCCAGCAGTTCGGACAGTTACTCTGGAAACACCATATATTTT.

V gene TRBV7-2 combines with J gene TRBJ1-4; D is perhaps TRBD1 (5 bases). The CDR3 is made up of 14 amino acids. Trimming stripped 5 bases from V and 2 bases from J, with 9 bases between. Germline V CDR1 and CDR2: SGHTA, FQGNSA. CDR3: CASSLGGTNEKLFF. The CDR3 nucleotides read TGTGCCAGCAGCCTTGGGGGGACTAATGAAAAACTGTTTTTT.

The chain links TRBV18 to TRBJ1-2, with D tentatively TRBD1 (6 bases). The V and J ends lost 6 bases and 8 bases respectively, with 16 bases between them. In germline, CDR1 is KGHSH, CDR2 LQKENI. CDR3 length equals 13 residues. In DNA, the CDR3 is TGTGCCAGCTCCGCAGGGGAGGGGCGCGGCTACACCTTC. Translated: CASSAGEGRGYTF.

V and J are TRBV5-1 and TRBJ2-3; TRBD2 matches at 9 bases. Germline trimming cut 3 bases from V and 1 base from J; bases unmatched to any gene: 3. This CDR3 region has 15 residues. In germline, CDR1 is SGHRS, CDR2 YFSETQ. The CDR3, as DNA: TGCGCCAGCAGCTCCCCTAGCGGGGGCACAGATACGCAGTATTTT. Encoded protein: CASSSPSGGTDTQYF.

J is TRBJ1-2 and V is TRBV7-2; tentatively, D is TRBD1 (6 bases). V lost 6 bases and J 5 bases, leaving 16 bases between the germline ends. CDR3 length equals 14 residues. From germline, CDR1 is SGHTA and CDR2 FQGNSA. CDR3 sequence reads: CASSPWAGEYGYTF. The CDR3 DNA is TGTGCCAGCAGTCCTTGGGCAGGGGAGTATGGCTACACCTTC.

The rearrangement links TRBV2 to TRBJ1-3; no clear D. CDR1 and CDR2 (germline): SNHLY, FYNNEI. V lost 4 bases and J lost 0, with 10 bases in between. CDR3 length equals 15 residues. CDR3 loop: CASSVGQLSGNTIYF. The CDR3 nucleotides are TGTGCCAGCAGTGTTGGGCAGCTCTCTGGAAACACCATATATTTT.

J is TRBJ1-2 and V is TRBV3-1 (or the pseudogene TRBV3-2); unclear D gene. The germline V and J ends were trimmed by 4 bases and 2 bases, with 11 bases remaining between them. Germline V gene lookup returns CDR1 LGHDT and CDR2 YNNKEL (reference sequence). This CDR3 region has 14 residues. The CDR3 loop reads CASSPRGGNYGYTF. The CDR3 DNA follows: TGTGCCAGCAGCCCCCGGGGAGGCAACTATGGCTACACCTTC.

V is TRBV12-5 and J is TRBJ1-4; possibly TRBD1 for D (5 bases). The V gene's germline CDR1 is LGHNT and CDR2 FRNRAP. CDR3 length equals 14 residues. V was clipped by 1 base and J by 13 bases, with 16 bases between them. The CDR3 here is CASGLAGSGLGLFF. CDR3 DNA sequence: TGTGCTAGTGGTTTGGCGGGCTCAGGGCTCGGACTGTTTTTT.